These 23 T cell receptor beta chains originate from one sample sequenced in a study of blood T cell repertoires in COVID-19. The data were produced by immunoSEQ multiplex PCR, yet TCRdb's version contains in-frame clones alone and is incomplete. The sample carries around 40,000 clones, around 87% recorded once. The sequencing input was peripheral blood. These receptors all come from a middle-aged man with active or convalescent COVID-19.

The chain recombines TRBV7-2 with TRBJ2-5; TRBD2 agrees at 12 bases. Germline loops: CDR1 SGHTA, CDR2 FQGNSA. CDR3 length: 16 residues. V lost 5 bases, J lost 5 bases, and 9 bases stayed unmatched. The CDR3 DNA sequence: TGTGCCAGCAGCGGATTTACTAGCGGGGGGACCGAGACCCAGTACTTC. Protein sequence: CASSGFTSGGTETQYF. The full variable domain, its missing parts supplied by reference TRBV7-2 and TRBJ2-5, is GAGVSQSPSNKVTEKGKDVELRCDPISGHTALYWYRQSLGQGLEFLIYFQGNSAPDKSGLPSDRFSAERTGGSVSTLTIQRTQQEDSAVYLCASSGFTSGGTETQYFGPGTRLLVL.

The J gene is TRBJ1-4, the V gene TRBV5-6, with D tentatively TRBD1 (5 bases). Per the germline V gene, CDR1 is SGHDT and CDR2 is YYEEEE. Trimming removed 2 bases at V and 8 bases at J, with 10 bases between. The CDR3 sequence is 13 residues long. The CDR3 nucleotides read TGTGCCAGCAGCTTAGGGGTGAGGGAAAAACTGTTTTTT. Protein sequence: CASSLGVREKLFF. The full variable domain, its missing parts supplied by reference TRBV5-6 and TRBJ1-4, is DAGVTQSPTHLIKTRGQQVTLRCSPKSGHDTVSWYQQALGQGPQFIFQYYEEEERQRGNFPDRFSGHQFPNYSSELNVNALLLGDSALYLCASSLGVREKLFFGSGTQLSVL.

This sequence joins TRBV30 and TRBJ1-1, with unresolved D. The germline V and J ends were trimmed by 2 bases and 3 bases, with 10 bases remaining between them. The CDR3 contains 13 residues. In germline, CDR1 is GTSNPN, CDR2 SVGIG (reference sequence). The CDR3 protein is CAWSRGLDTEAFF. The DNA of the CDR3 is TGTGCCTGGAGTAGAGGCCTCGACACTGAAGCTTTCTTT. The full variable domain, with the rest looked up from reference TRBV30 and TRBJ1-1, is SQTIHQWPATLVQPVGSPLSLECTVEGTSNPNLYWYRQAAGRGLQLLFYSVGIGQISSEVPQNLSASRPQDRQFILSSKKLLLSDSGFYLCAWSRGLDTEAFFGQGTRLTVV.

The chain uses TRBV19 and TRBJ1-6; 8 bases fit TRBD1. The CDR3 is 14 amino acids. V dropped 5 bases and J dropped 9; count of bases not matched to a gene: 6. Germline-derived CDR1 and CDR2 are LNHDA and SQIVND (reference sequence). The CDR3 loop reads CASSRTGSGSPLHF. The DNA for the CDR3 is TGTGCCAGTAGTCGGACAGGGAGTGGTTCACCCCTCCACTTT. Using reference TRBV19 and TRBJ1-6 for the parts outside the CDR3, the full variable domain is DGGITQSPKYLFRKEGQNVTLSCEQNLNHDAMYWYRQDPGQGLRLIYYSQIVNDFQKGDIAEGYSVSREKKESFPLTVTSAQKNPTAFYLCASSRTGSGSPLHFGNGTRLTVT.

This clone was seen just once. The chain uses TRBV5-4 and TRBJ2-5; 9 bases are a match to TRBD2. The CDR3 consists of 14 residues. Trimming removed 0 bases from V and 5 bases from J; junction bases left unmatched: 2. Germline V gives CDR1 SGHNT, CDR2 YYREEE (reference sequence). CDR3 sequence reads: CASSLVAGEETQYF. CDR3 DNA sequence: TGTGCCAGCAGCTTGGTAGCGGGGGAGGAGACCCAGTACTTC. The full variable domain, completed using reference TRBV5-4 and TRBJ2-5, is ETGVTQSPTHLIKTRGQQVTLRCSSQSGHNTVSWYQQALGQGPQFIFQYYREEENGRGNFPPRFSGLQFPNYSSELNVNALELDDSALYLCASSLVAGEETQYFGPGTRLLVL.

The V call is TRBV7-2, the J call TRBJ2-1, with a possible D match to TRBD1 (5 bases). There are 13 residues in the CDR3. The germline V and J ends were trimmed by 6 bases and 9 bases, with 15 bases remaining between them. Germline CDR1 is SGHTA and CDR2 is FQGNSA. This chain's CDR3 is CASSFDSPGEQFF. The CDR3 nucleotides read TGTGCCAGCAGTTTTGACAGCCCCGGTGAGCAGTTCTTC.

This chain uses TRBV28 with TRBJ1-2; TRBD1 matches 7 bases. This CDR3 has 14 amino acids. Germline V gene sequence: CDR1 MDHEN, CDR2 SYDVKM. After removal of 5 bases from V and 6 bases from J, the junction contained 9 bases not matched to a gene. DNA for the CDR3: TGTGCCAGCAGTCCAGTCGACAGGGAGGATGGCTACACCTTC. Translated: CASSPVDREDGYTF.

This sequence joins TRBV6-6 and TRBJ1-1; D gene unclear. Germline values: CDR1 MNHNY, CDR2 SVGAGI (reference sequence). This CDR3 has 14 residues. The V gene lost 5 bases and the J gene lost 1 base, with 11 bases spanning the gap. The CDR3 nucleotides read TGTGCCAGCAGTCCTACCTCAGGGAACACTGAAGCTTTCTTT. It is translated as CASSPTSGNTEAFF.

The rearrangement uses TRBV19 and TRBJ2-2; D unclear. Germline-derived CDR1 and CDR2 are LNHDA and SQIVND (reference sequence). V lost 6 bases and J 0 bases, leaving 8 bases between the germline ends. This CDR3 is 14 amino acids long. The CDR3 DNA is TGTGCCAGTAGGGTCAACACGAACACCGGGGAGCTGTTTTTT. Translating it yields CASRVNTNTGELFF.

The rearrangement uses TRBV28 and TRBJ1-6; 10 nucleotides align to TRBD1. J lost 2 bases, V lost 2 bases, and 9 bases had no gene match. The CDR3 consists of 19 residues. Looked up from germline, CDR1 is MDHEN and CDR2 is SYDVKM. CDR3 protein: CASSLVLGQGITYNSPLHF. The CDR3 coding sequence is TGTGCCAGCAGTTTAGTACTGGGACAGGGGATCACCTATAATTCACCCCTCCACTTT.

The chain carries TRBV6-5 and TRBJ2-7; 10 nucleotides align to TRBD2. The CDR3 contains 14 residues. Per the germline V gene, CDR1 is MNHEY and CDR2 is SVGAGI. J gave up 0 bases and V 7 bases, and 3 bases lay outside the gene matches. The CDR3 is CASNPSGGSYEQYV. The CDR3 DNA reads TGTGCCAGCAATCCTAGCGGGGGCTCCTACGAGCAGTACGTC.

This chain connects TRBV4-1 to TRBJ2-7, with a weak D call TRBD2 (6 bases). Per the germline V gene, CDR1 is MGHRA and CDR2 is YSYEKL. V lost 4 bases and J 3 bases, leaving 19 bases between the germline ends. The CDR3 sequence is 16 residues long. The CDR3 loop reads CASSREDGPVVYEQYF. CDR3 DNA sequence: TGCGCCAGCAGCCGGGAGGACGGTCCTGTCGTCTACGAGCAGTACTTC.

This rearrangement joins TRBV28 to TRBJ1-2; the match to TRBD1 covers 7 bases. The CDR3 extends over 13 amino acids. The ends lost 6 bases at V and 4 bases at J; junction bases unmatched: 5. CDR1 MDHEN and CDR2 SYDVKM come from the germline V gene. The CDR3 DNA follows: TGTGCCAGCAGGACAGGGACGGCCTATGGCTACACCTTC. Protein: CASRTGTAYGYTF.

V gene TRBV7-9 combines with J gene TRBJ2-5; 14 bases align to TRBD2. The CDR3 is 19 amino acids. J lost 0 bases, V lost 5 bases, and 11 bases had no gene match. From germline, CDR1 is SEHNR and CDR2 FQNEAQ (reference sequence). CDR3 bases: TGTGCCAGCAGCCTTAGAGGGACTAGCGGGGGAAATTACCAAGAGACCCAGTACTTC. Amino acid sequence: CASSLRGTSGGNYQETQYF.

V and J are TRBV30 and TRBJ1-1, with a tentative D call TRBD1 (6 bases). V was pared by 3 bases and J by 4 bases, with 21 bases between. Germline CDR1 reads GTSNPN; CDR2 reads SVGIG (reference sequence). The CDR3 loop spans 16 amino acids. In DNA, the CDR3 is TGTGCCTGGAGCACCTCTTTGGGGGCGCGTGGCACTGAAGCTTTCTTT. This gives the protein CAWSTSLGARGTEAFF.

J is TRBJ2-3 and V is TRBV5-6; 11 positions agree with TRBD2. The CDR3 extends over 16 amino acids. V lost 1 base to trimming and J lost 5 bases; unmatched junction nucleotides: 6. The V gene's germline CDR1 is SGHDT and CDR2 YYEEEE. The CDR3 spells CASSLLLAGVGDTQYF. CDR3 in DNA: TGTGCCAGCAGCTTGTTACTAGCGGGAGTGGGAGATACGCAGTATTTT.

This chain joins TRBV11-1 and TRBJ1-1; 11 nucleotides agree with TRBD1. Losses at the gene ends were 4 bases for V and 11 bases for J; bases not matched to a gene: 6. This CDR3 has 13 residues. Germline V gene data show CDR1 as SGHAT and CDR2 as FQDESV (reference sequence). CDR3: CASSSGTGGNAFF. The CDR3 region has the DNA TGTGCCAGCAGCTCTGGGACAGGGGGGAACGCTTTCTTT.

The chain carries TRBV2 and TRBJ1-2, with D uncertain. Germline V gives CDR1 SNHLY, CDR2 FYNNEI. The ends were cut back, 7 bases at V and 7 bases at J, with 13 bases in the middle. This CDR3 region has 12 residues. The CDR3 DNA is TGTGCCAGCATGACGGGAGGCCTTGGCTACACCTTC. Its translation: CASMTGGLGYTF. Combining the CDR3 with reference TRBV2 and TRBJ1-2 gives the whole variable domain EPEVTQTPSHQVTQMGQEVILRCVPISNHLYFYWYRQILGQKVEFLVSFYNNEISEKSEIFDDQFSVERPDGSNFTLKIRSTKLEDSAMYFCASMTGGLGYTFGSGTRLTVV.

The V gene is TRBV9, the J gene TRBJ1-5; no clear D gene. CDR1 and CDR2 from the germline V gene are SGDLS and YYNGEE. V dropped 0 bases and J dropped 5 bases, with 6 bases sitting between them. The CDR3 consists of 13 residues. The chain's CDR3 is CASSVGQDQPQHF. CDR3 coding DNA: TGTGCCAGCAGCGTAGGACAAGATCAGCCCCAGCATTTT.

The chain recombines TRBV28 with TRBJ1-1; D perhaps matches TRBD1 (6 bases). The CDR3 is 12 residues long. Deletions cut 2 bases from V and 7 bases from J, with 8 bases between. CDR1 MDHEN and CDR2 SYDVKM come from the germline V gene. The CDR3 DNA follows: TGTGCCAGCAGTTTAGGGGGCCGTGAAGCTTTCTTT. Amino acids: CASSLGGREAFF.

DNA of the CDR3: TGCGCCAGCAGCCAAGACTTCTTTCGGGGTTTTGATGGCTACACCTTC. Protein: CASSQDFFRGFDGYTF. The rearrangement uses TRBV4-1 and TRBJ1-2; D is unclear. V dropped 0 bases and J dropped 6 bases, with 17 bases sitting between them. The CDR3 extends over 16 amino acids. The germline CDR1 and CDR2 sequences are MGHRA and YSYEKL.

The DNA for the CDR3 is TGTGCCAGCACCATGGGGACTAGCGGGTTCCATGAGCAGTTCTTC. Amino acid sequence: CASTMGTSGFHEQFF. This rearrangement joins TRBV6-5 to TRBJ2-1; 12 nucleotides match TRBD2. With 7 bases clipped from V and 8 bases from J, the junction kept 9 bases outside the gene matches. Germline loops: CDR1 MNHEY, CDR2 SVGAGI. The length of the CDR3 is 15 residues.

The chain couples TRBV9 to TRBJ2-1, with 9 bases that match TRBD2. Germline trimming cut 0 bases from V and 2 bases from J; bases unmatched to any gene: 3. CDR3 size: 16 residues. CDR1 is SGDLS and CDR2 is YYNGEE in the germline V gene. The CDR3: CASSVVRGGAYNEQFF. CDR3 sequence (DNA): TGTGCCAGCAGCGTAGTTCGCGGGGGGGCCTACAATGAGCAGTTCTTC.